Each of the 5 T cell receptor beta chains below was sequenced from the same sample in a study of Tregs in tolerant kidney transplant recipients. The data were produced by immunoSEQ multiplex PCR, yet TCRdb's version contains in-frame clones alone and is incomplete. The table lists fewer than 95,000 clones, 80% to 95% of them singletons. Related graft donors supplied nonmyeloablative bone marrow transplants, and mixed chimerism was transient. This material consisted of CD4+ T cells from blood (PBMCs), taken 12 months after the transplant. These receptors were taken from a human patient who received a combined kidney and bone marrow transplant. The graft donor may account for some of the T cells.

The rearrangement uses TRBV5-5 and TRBJ1-1; D is unresolved. The CDR3 has 13 residues. Trimming removed 1 base at V and 2 bases at J, with 6 bases between. Germline V CDR1 and CDR2: SGHKS, YYEKEE (reference sequence). CDR3 sequence reads: CASSLSSNTEAFF. In DNA form, the CDR3 reads TGTGCCAGCAGCTTGTCCTCCAACACTGAAGCTTTCTTT.

The genes are TRBV9 and TRBJ1-2; 8 nucleotides match TRBD1. Germline V CDR1 and CDR2: SGDLS, YYNGEE. Trimming removed 5 bases from V and 4 bases from J; junction bases left unmatched: 7. The CDR3 is made up of 14 amino acids. The CDR3 is CASSSPGQGYGYTF. CDR3 nucleotide sequence: TGTGCCAGCAGTTCCCCCGGACAGGGCTATGGCTACACCTTC.

This chain links TRBV13 with TRBJ2-3; possibly TRBD2 for D (5 bases). From germline, CDR1 is PRHDT and CDR2 FYEKMQ (reference sequence). The germline V and J ends were trimmed by 1 base and 0 bases, with 8 bases remaining between them. This CDR3 is built from 15 residues. CDR3 in DNA: TGTGCCAGCAGCTTAGTGGGAGCTAGCACAGATACGCAGTATTTT. Amino acids: CASSLVGASTDTQYF.

This sequence joins TRBV29-1 and TRBJ2-7; 7 bases agree with TRBD2. Germline CDR1 SQVTM, CDR2 ANQGSEA. This CDR3 region has 14 residues. The V segment lost 1 base and the J segment 5 bases; nucleotides outside the gene matches: 8. CDR3: CSVEGGEGGDEQYF. CDR3 DNA: TGCAGCGTTGAAGGTGGGGAGGGAGGGGACGAGCAGTACTTC.

The chain uses TRBV5-4 and TRBJ2-3, with D hard to call. The CDR3 consists of 12 residues. V lost 1 base, J lost 3 bases, and 3 bases lay in between. The germline gives CDR1 SGHNT, CDR2 YYREEE (reference sequence). CDR3 nucleotides: TGTGCCAGCAGCTTGCTGACAGATACGCAGTATTTT. Amino acid sequence: CASSLLTDTQYF.